This T cell receptor (beta chain) is drawn from a study of CD8 T cells in Susac syndrome. Trimming stripped 3 bases from V and 8 bases from J, with 19 bases between. This CDR3 is 15 amino acids long. Germline V gene lookup returns CDR1 MNHEY and CDR2 SMNVEV (reference sequence). RNA was extracted with the RNeasy kit, and a quantity of roughly 0.5 to 1 ug was reverse transcribed using random hexamers. TCRdb re-called the immunoSEQ multiplex PCR reads with MiXCR, one entry per CDR3 protein. The sample consists of 100,000 to 150,000 distinct CDR3 sequences, around 86% of them appearing once. This clonotype was obtained from a human donor with multiple sclerosis. The chain links TRBV27 to TRBJ1-2; D is perhaps TRBD1 (6 bases). Source material: CD8+ T cells from PBMCs. The CDR3: CASSFSGGAITGYTF. The CDR3 coding sequence is TGTGCCAGCAGTTTCTCGGGGGGGGCGATAACGGGCTACACCTTC.